This TCR beta chain was sequenced during a study of T cells in Graves' hyperthyroidism and ophthalmopathy. Broader study findings: The authors' 13 V-J model separated ophthalmopathy from stable hyperthyroidism.

In this sample, this clonotype turned up many times. The antigen remains undetermined. TCR beta CDR3 regions were amplified from RNA. RT-PCR in the first round (using the HTBI primer set) targeted the TCR CDR3. One entry per CDR3 protein, called by TCRdb with MiXCR from the multiplex PCR reads. There are roughly 400,000 distinct CDR3 sequences in the sample; over 11% occur only once, and approximately 29% lies in the top ten. Exclusion criteria comprised uncontrolled infection, other autoimmune disease, pregnancy or lactation. Clinicians diagnosed patients from clinical symptoms, serum thyroxine and TRAb, thyroid ultrasound and orbital computed tomography. PBMCs were derived from 9.5 to 10 ml fresh peripheral blood. CDR3 length: 15 amino acids. Germline lookup yields CDR1 SGHDN and CDR2 FVKESK. After removal of 4 bases from V and 6 bases from J, the junction contained 7 bases not matched to a gene.

The sequenced sample consisted of blood. This clonotype originated in a man aged 45-65 years with Graves' ophthalmopathy. The rearrangement joins TRBV14 to TRBJ2-1; TRBD2 agrees at 9 bases. The CDR3 sequence: CASSPGLARVNEQFF. The CDR3 DNA reads TGTGCCAGCAGCCCGGGACTAGCTCGTGTCAATGAGCAGTTCTTC.